This TCR beta chain emerged from a study of Ad26.COV2.S vaccination and SARS-CoV-2 variants. Study conclusions and caveats: It was found that vaccine and placebo recipients had similar non-spike TCR breadth.

Stated treatment: around 19 received Ad26.COV2.S at low or high dose, single or two shots; 5 received placebo; per-sample allocation not given. It was on day 63 after the first vaccine or placebo injection that samples were taken. Participants' vaccine, an Ad26 vector, delivered Wuhan-strain SARS-CoV-2 spike. Notes on this clone: Antigen: not known.

Data came from immunoSEQ multiplex PCR; TCRdb stores just in-frame clones and leaves some out. The sample records about 350,000 clones, approximately 84% being singletons. This receptor was identified in a person between 18 and 60 years old who received the Ad26.COV2.S COVID-19 vaccine or a placebo. Sample: peripheral blood, taken in a trial of Ad26.COV2.S vaccine versus placebo.

The CDR3 here is CASSVGSGNTIYF. DNA for the CDR3: TGTGCCAGCAGTGTTGGGTCTGGAAACACCATATATTTT. The genes are TRBV2 and TRBJ1-3, with D uncertain. The CDR3 is 13 amino acids. Trimming took 4 bases from V and 1 from J, leaving 5 bases between them. CDR1 and CDR2 from the germline V gene are SNHLY and FYNNEI.